Following are 2 T cell receptor beta chains from one sample sequenced in a study of regulatory T cells in long-lasting Graves disease. Documented time point: newly diagnosed GD, antithyroid drugs for less than 3 months. PBMC RNA served as the TCR library source. To make TCR beta libraries, researchers used iRepertoire HTBI primers and Arm-PCR of CDR3 regions. TCRdb passed the multiplex PCR reads through MiXCR, listing each CDR3 protein once. The sample comprises roughly 610,000 distinct CDR3 sequences, approximately 15% of which are singletons, and under 20% rests with the top ten. Separately, the same data were catalogued under a study of T cells in Graves' hyperthyroidism and ophthalmopathy.

The sample here was peripheral blood mononuclear cells (PBMCs), taken at new diagnosis, from a patient treated with antithyroid drugs. These receptors all stem from a woman under 40 with Graves disease.

This clonotype was counted ten times or more. The V and J genes are TRBV12-3 or TRBV12-4 and TRBJ2-7; 8 bases fit TRBD2. The V and J ends lost 6 bases and 2 bases, in that order; junction bases with no gene match: 6. CDR3 size: 14 residues. DNA for the CDR3: TGTGCCAGCAGCCCTAGCGGGCGGACCTACGAGCAGTACTTC. Its translation is CASSPSGRTYEQYF.

This clonotype occurred many times. This chain links TRBV3-1 with TRBJ1-1, with D uncertain. V was cut by 0 bases and J by 1 base, with 12 bases left in between. The CDR3 is made up of 16 amino acids. Germline CDR1 reads LGHDT; CDR2 reads YNNKEL (reference sequence). The CDR3 DNA reads TGTGCCAGCAGCCAAGACTTGCGGATGAAGAACACTGAAGCTTTCTTT. The encoded protein is CASSQDLRMKNTEAFF.